A single sample is the source of the 27 T cell receptor beta chains below, sequenced in a study of response to subunit inactivated influenza vaccine. TCRdb processed the RT-PCR reads anew with MiXCR; each CDR3 protein has one entry. The sample includes about 160,000 distinct CDR3 sequences, approximately 11% seen only once; the top ten take around 12%. The material sequenced was non-naive T cells sorted from PBMCs, taken 35 to 45 days after vaccination. The source of these receptors is a man aged 50 to 59 who received an inactivated influenza vaccine.

The V gene is TRBV2, the J gene TRBJ2-3; 8 nucleotides align to TRBD2. The CDR3 length is 15 residues. Germline V lookup: CDR1 SNHLY, CDR2 FYNNEI. Germline trimming cut 7 bases from V and 0 bases from J; bases unmatched to any gene: 6. Written as DNA, the CDR3 is TGTGCCAGCACGGCCGGGGGGGGCAGCACAGATACGCAGTATTTT. Its translation is CASTAGGGSTDTQYF.

This clonotype has at least ten counts. V gene TRBV7-2 combines with J gene TRBJ2-4; weak D call: TRBD1 (6 bases). V gave up 5 bases and J gave up 2 bases, with 10 bases separating them. The CDR3 has 14 residues. Germline V gene lookup returns CDR1 SGHTA and CDR2 FQGNSA. The CDR3 nucleotides read TGTGCCAGCAGCGTAGGACAGACCAAAAACATTCAGTACTTC. Protein product: CASSVGQTKNIQYF.

This clonotype was observed at least ten times. V usage is TRBV6-6 and J usage is TRBJ1-1, with a tentative D call TRBD1 (5 bases). Per the germline V gene, CDR1 is MNHNY and CDR2 is SVGAGI (reference sequence). The V end lost 8 bases, the J end lost 7 bases, and 14 bases lay between the germline ends. The CDR3 contains 12 residues. For the CDR3, the DNA is TGTGCCAGCTACGGAGGGGATCGTGAAGCTTTCTTT. Its protein product is CASYGGDREAFF.

This chain links TRBV2 with TRBJ2-5; 12 bases fit TRBD2. The V gene's germline CDR1 is SNHLY and CDR2 FYNNEI. Losses at the gene ends were 7 bases for V and 4 bases for J; bases not matched to a gene: 7. The CDR3 consists of 15 residues. CDR3 nucleotide sequence: TGTGCCAGCACCAGACTAGCGGGAGACGGAGAGACCCAGTACTTC. It yields the protein CASTRLAGDGETQYF.

The sample holds many counts of this clonotype. V and J are TRBV28 and TRBJ2-2; perhaps TRBD2 as D (6 bases). Trimming removed 4 bases from V and 2 bases from J, with 8 bases in between. Germline lookup yields CDR1 MDHEN and CDR2 SYDVKM. The CDR3 covers 14 residues. The CDR3 reads CASSSGLNTGELFF. CDR3 nucleotides: TGTGCCAGCAGTTCCGGACTAAACACCGGGGAGCTGTTTTTT.

This clonotype was observed at least ten times. This chain joins TRBV19 and TRBJ2-1; D call uncertain. The CDR3 is 15 amino acids. V shed 7 bases and J shed 3 bases, with 16 bases lying between them. Germline CDR1 and CDR2: LNHDA and SQIVND (reference sequence). The CDR3 sequence is CASTGNSGRYNEQFF. Written as DNA, the CDR3 is TGTGCCAGTACTGGGAATTCCGGGCGCTACAATGAGCAGTTCTTC.

The sample holds many counts of this clonotype. The chain combines TRBV5-1 with TRBJ2-5; a weak D match, TRBD1 (6 bases). CDR3 length: 13 amino acids. Trimming pared 5 bases from V and 3 bases from J, leaving 11 bases between. Per the germline V gene, CDR1 is SGHRS and CDR2 is YFSETQ. The CDR3 loop is CASSSDRKETQYF. The DNA of the CDR3 is TGCGCCAGCAGTTCTGACAGGAAAGAGACCCAGTACTTC.

J is TRBJ2-1 and V is TRBV24-1, with TRBD2 matching 8 bases. This CDR3 has 14 amino acids. The V segment lost 7 bases and the J segment 9 bases; nucleotides outside the gene matches: 10. CDR1 is KGHDR, CDR2 SFDVKD, per germline. As DNA, the CDR3 is TGTGCCACCAGAGGTAGCGGGATGATCGGTGAGCAGTTCTTC. It encodes CATRGSGMIGEQFF.

The chain uses TRBV7-6 and TRBJ2-3, with 11 bases fitting TRBD2. The V gene's germline CDR1 is SGHVS and CDR2 FNYEAQ. V shed 4 bases and J 1 base; nucleotides not matched to a gene: 7. The CDR3 has 17 residues. The CDR3 reads CASSWMTSGIGTDTQYF. The CDR3 coding sequence is TGTGCCAGCAGCTGGATGACTAGCGGGATTGGCACAGATACGCAGTATTTT.

The chain combines TRBV12-3 or TRBV12-4 with TRBJ1-4; weak D call: TRBD1 (5 bases). There are 14 residues in the CDR3. Trimming cost V 3 bases and J 3 bases, with 8 bases left between them. CDR3 bases: TGTGCCAGCAGTTTTCGGGGGGCTAATGAAAAACTGTTTTTT. Translation gives CASSFRGANEKLFF.

The table lists this clonotype with a few counts. The V gene is TRBV5-1, the J gene TRBJ1-2, with TRBD1 as a possible D gene (5 bases). Germline V gene sequence: CDR1 SGHRS, CDR2 YFSETQ. This CDR3 spans 14 amino acids. Trimming left V 5 bases short and J 2 bases short, with 13 bases between. The CDR3 DNA reads TGCGCCAGCAGACAGGCGGCGGCGAACTATGGCTACACCTTC. It yields the protein CASRQAAANYGYTF.

This clonotype has a handful of counts. V gene TRBV20-1 combines with J gene TRBJ2-7; a weak D match, TRBD2 (7 bases). The CDR3 is 13 amino acids. Germline V lookup: CDR1 DFQATT, CDR2 SNEGSKA (reference sequence). V lost 6 bases and J lost 2, with 14 bases in between. CDR3 DNA sequence: TGCAGTGCCCAGTCCGGGGGGCCCTACGAGCAGTACTTC. Translation: CSAQSGGPYEQYF.

The rearrangement uses TRBV7-2 and TRBJ1-1; unclear D gene. This CDR3 has 14 amino acids. CDR1 SGHTA and CDR2 FQGNSA come from the germline V gene. The ends were cut back, 3 bases at V and 5 bases at J, with 13 bases in the middle. The CDR3 region has the DNA TGTGCCAGCAGCTTTCTTCCTATGGGAACTGAAGCTTTCTTT. It codes for CASSFLPMGTEAFF.

The J gene is TRBJ1-4, the V gene TRBV20-1, with TRBD1 matching 7 bases. The germline CDR1 and CDR2 sequences are DFQATT and SNEGSKA (reference sequence). This CDR3 is built from 13 residues. The trim removed 5 bases at V and 4 bases at J, leaving 4 bases unmatched. CDR3 protein: CSAVNRGNEKLFF. The CDR3 DNA follows: TGCAGTGCTGTAAACAGGGGTAATGAAAAACTGTTTTTT.

The chain employs TRBV6-1 and TRBJ2-2; 7 bases fit TRBD1. Germline-derived CDR1 and CDR2 are MNHNS and SASEGT. The CDR3 extends over 14 amino acids. The V gene end was trimmed by 4 bases and the J gene end by 7 bases; junction bases not matched to a gene: 6. The CDR3 here is CASSGARGSGELFF. CDR3 nucleotides: TGTGCCAGCAGTGGAGCCAGGGGGAGCGGGGAGCTGTTTTTT.

The genes are TRBV12-3 or TRBV12-4 and TRBJ1-6; D is undetermined. The CDR3 is made up of 12 amino acids. Trimming pared 6 bases from V and 9 bases from J, leaving 9 bases between. CDR3 nucleotide sequence: TGTGCCAGCAGAGTCTCTGGTTCACCCCTCCACTTT. Translation gives CASRVSGSPLHF.

This clonotype was counted ten times or more. V is TRBV7-8 and J is TRBJ1-5; D unclear. The CDR3 totals 13 residues. Germline V gives CDR1 SGHVS, CDR2 FQNEAQ. The V gene lost 5 bases and the J gene lost 6 bases, with 11 bases spanning the gap. The CDR3 sequence is CASSKGYSQPQHF. The CDR3 nucleotides are TGTGCCAGCAGCAAAGGATACAGTCAGCCCCAGCATTTT.

This chain joins TRBV6-2 or TRBV6-3 and TRBJ2-4; 13 bases line up with TRBD2. Trimming removed 5 bases from V and 1 base from J; junction bases left unmatched: 2. Germline V lookup: CDR1 MNHEY, CDR2 SVGEGT. The CDR3 runs to 16 residues. CDR3 sequence (DNA): TGTGCCAGCAGTAAGACTAGCGGGAGGGCCAAAAACATTCAGTACTTC. Translation gives CASSKTSGRAKNIQYF.

This chain joins TRBV2 and TRBJ1-6; D remains unclear. CDR1 SNHLY and CDR2 FYNNEI come from the germline V gene. The CDR3 spans 12 residues. V was pared by 2 bases and J by 7 bases, with 3 bases between. As DNA, the CDR3 is TGTGCCAGCAGTGAAAACAATTCACCCCTCCACTTT. Residues: CASSENNSPLHF. The full variable domain, with the rest looked up from reference TRBV2 and TRBJ1-6, is EPEVTQTPSHQVTQMGQEVILRCVPISNHLYFYWYRQILGQKVEFLVSFYNNEISEKSEIFDDQFSVERPDGSNFTLKIRSTKLEDSAMYFCASSENNSPLHFGNGTRLTVT.

In its sample, this clonotype was seen many times. This chain joins TRBV29-1 and TRBJ2-3; the D gene is possibly TRBD2 (5 bases). The CDR3 runs 11 residues. CDR1 is SQVTM and CDR2 is ANQGSEA in the germline V gene. V was cut by 4 bases and J by 3 bases, with 5 bases left in between. CDR3 nucleotide sequence: TGCAGCGTTGGGGAGACAGATACGCAGTATTTT. It is translated as CSVGETDTQYF.

This rearrangement joins TRBV18 to TRBJ1-4; 7 bases are a match to TRBD1. The CDR3 totals 15 residues. V lost 3 bases to trimming and J lost 7 bases; unmatched junction nucleotides: 8. Per germline, CDR1 KGHSH and CDR2 LQKENI. The chain's CDR3 is CASSPTRTGSEKLFF. Here the CDR3 DNA reads TGTGCCAGCTCACCTACCCGGACAGGTTCTGAAAAACTGTTTTTT.

This clonotype was found many times. The gene calls are TRBV20-1 and TRBJ2-7; D uncertain. The V end was cut by 6 bases, the J end by 3 bases, with 9 bases between. This CDR3 has 11 residues. The V gene's germline CDR1 is DFQATT and CDR2 SNEGSKA (reference sequence). The chain's CDR3 is CSAYRDYEQYF. CDR3 sequence (DNA): TGCAGTGCGTATAGGGACTACGAGCAGTACTTC.

The chain combines TRBV7-9 with TRBJ1-5; D is unresolved. The CDR3 runs to 13 residues. The ends were cut back, 4 bases at V and 3 bases at J, with 7 bases in the middle. Germline loops: CDR1 SEHNR, CDR2 FQNEAQ (reference sequence). CDR3 nucleotide sequence: TGTGCCAGCAGCTCAGGCCACAATCAGCCCCAGCATTTT. As protein: CASSSGHNQPQHF.

The V call is TRBV5-1, the J call TRBJ2-3; D uncertain. Trimming left V 4 bases short and J 6 bases short, with 9 bases between. This CDR3 comprises 12 residues. The germline CDR1 and CDR2 sequences are SGHRS and YFSETQ. CDR3 amino acids: CASSQLGDTQYF. The DNA of the CDR3 is TGCGCCAGCAGCCAGCTCGGGGATACGCAGTATTTT.

This clonotype was seen only a few times. V and J are TRBV20-1 and TRBJ1-6; 8 bases fit TRBD1. This CDR3 spans 15 amino acids. Germline loops: CDR1 DFQATT, CDR2 SNEGSKA (reference sequence). Trimming removed 2 bases from V and 7 bases from J; junction bases left unmatched: 7. This chain's CDR3 is CSARTPDRENSPLHF. CDR3 bases: TGCAGTGCTAGAACTCCGGACAGGGAAAATTCACCCCTCCACTTT.

This clonotype was counted a few times. The chain employs TRBV2 and TRBJ1-2; a weak D match, TRBD1 (5 bases). The CDR3 is made up of 14 amino acids. Germline lookup yields CDR1 SNHLY and CDR2 FYNNEI. V lost 6 bases, J lost 0 bases, and 11 bases lay in between. As DNA, the CDR3 is TGTGCCAGCAGGCGGGACGTAGCTAACTATGGCTACACCTTC. This gives the protein CASRRDVANYGYTF.

With respect to this clonotype: The junction shows a germline mismatch at one end, possibly a read error. This chain links TRBV4-1 with TRBJ1-1; D is possibly TRBD1 (5 bases). Germline V gene data show CDR1 as MGHRA and CDR2 as YSYEKL. This CDR3 has 16 residues. CDR3 sequence reads: CAISQEGGRVDTEAFF. The CDR3 DNA sequence: TGCGCCATCAGCCAAGAAGGCGGCAGGGTCGACACTGAAGCTTTCTTT.